This entry features one T cell receptor (beta chain) sequence. The donors were part of the validation cohort of 100 to 150 subjects. That cohort was separate from the first cohort, which comprised fewer than 800 subjects. This CDR3 has 17 residues. Germline CDR1 SGHRS, CDR2 YFSETQ. Trimming removed 3 bases from V and 7 bases from J; junction bases left unmatched: 9. This entry belongs to a study of cytomegalovirus exposure and HLA in healthy donors. Assay: immunoSEQ multiplex PCR; the TCRdb copy retains only in-frame clones and omits some. The sample gives about 360,000 clones, roughly 85% of which show up once; roughly 0.75% is in the top ten.

The material sequenced was PBMCs. The genes are TRBV5-1 and TRBJ2-1; 14 nucleotides agree with TRBD2. The TCR comes from a woman between 18 and 29 years old in good health and CMV-seronegative. CDR3 amino acids: CASSSGTSGSVRNEQFF. CDR3 DNA sequence: TGCGCCAGCAGCTCAGGGACTAGCGGGAGTGTGAGGAATGAGCAGTTCTTC.